This paragraph reports one T cell receptor (beta chain). Its antigen is currently unknown. The CDR3 has 15 residues. Germline assignment: CDR1 SGHNT and CDR2 YENEEA. V lost 1 base to trimming and J lost 5 bases; unmatched junction nucleotides: 6. This record belongs to a study of cytomegalovirus exposure and HLA in healthy donors. General observations from the study: At a 0.05 false discovery rate, a later analysis found some 18,000 TCR beta sequences to be associated with HLA alleles.

The PCR ran on 60 Vbeta and 13 Jbeta primers. The protocol was immunoSEQ multiplex PCR, while the TCRdb copy is restricted to in-frame clones and leaves out a portion. This table holds about 200,000 clones, approximately 11% found once. The receptor was isolated from a man in his fifties or sixties in good health and CMV-seropositive. V is TRBV11-3 and J is TRBJ2-3, with 7 bases aligning to TRBD2. Specimen: PBMCs. CDR3 nucleotides: TGTGCCAGCAGCTTAGGTGGGGGGGTGGGAGATACGCAGTATTTT. This sequence encodes CASSLGGGVGDTQYF.